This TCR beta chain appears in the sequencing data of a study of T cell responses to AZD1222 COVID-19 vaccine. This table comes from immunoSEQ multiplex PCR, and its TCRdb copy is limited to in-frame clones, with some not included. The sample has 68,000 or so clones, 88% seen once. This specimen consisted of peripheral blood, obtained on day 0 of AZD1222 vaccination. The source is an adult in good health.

The CDR3 coding sequence is TGCGCCAGCAGGGGGGGCGGGCCTCTAGATACGCAGTATTTT. Its protein product is CASRGGGPLDTQYF. The chain has TRBV5-1 and TRBJ2-3; D assignment may be TRBD1 or TRBD2 (6 bases each). Trimming stripped 5 bases from V and 5 bases from J, with 15 bases between. The CDR3 contains 14 residues. From germline, CDR1 is SGHRS and CDR2 YFSETQ.